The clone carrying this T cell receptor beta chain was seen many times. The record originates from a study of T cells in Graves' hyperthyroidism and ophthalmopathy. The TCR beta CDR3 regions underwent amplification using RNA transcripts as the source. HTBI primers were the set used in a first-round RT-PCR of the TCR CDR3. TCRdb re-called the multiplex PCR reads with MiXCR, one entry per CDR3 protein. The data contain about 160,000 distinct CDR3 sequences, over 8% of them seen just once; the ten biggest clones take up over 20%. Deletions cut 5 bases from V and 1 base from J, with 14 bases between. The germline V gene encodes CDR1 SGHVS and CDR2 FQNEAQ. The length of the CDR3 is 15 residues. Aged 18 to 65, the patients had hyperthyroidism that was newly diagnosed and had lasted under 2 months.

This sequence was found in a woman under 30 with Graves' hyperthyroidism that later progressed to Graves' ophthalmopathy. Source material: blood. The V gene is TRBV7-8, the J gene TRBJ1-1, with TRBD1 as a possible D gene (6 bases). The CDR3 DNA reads TGTGCCAGCAGCCGTCCCAGGGGCCCGAACACTGAAGCTTTCTTT. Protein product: CASSRPRGPNTEAFF.